This T cell receptor (beta chain) stems from a study of CXCR3-negative and CXCR3-positive naive CD8 T cells. CDR1 and CDR2 from the germline V gene are LNHDA and SQIVND (reference sequence). The CDR3 has 11 amino acids. Researchers prepared the TRB cDNA libraries using 5' RACE with UMI labels. Using the 5' RACE reads, TCRdb records one entry per CDR3 protein without DNA. The table counts 45,000 to 55,000 distinct CDR3 sequences; approximately 16% lies in the top ten. Sequencing input: memory CD8+ T cells from blood. The clonotype originates from a human donor in good health. Some clones in this sample may be carry-over from other donors' samples. The chain employs TRBV19 and TRBJ2-1; checking the TCRdb D call of TRBD1 is not possible without DNA. CDR3 protein: CASGKGNEQFF.